This T cell receptor beta chain was retrieved from a study of cytomegalovirus exposure and HLA in healthy donors. Study findings and constraints: Some TCR beta chains (approximately 180 of them) were listed as cytomegalovirus-associated. As confirmed in vitro, three CMV-associated chains were specific for CMV antigens. One later analysis, an examination of the 100 to 150 validation repertoires, found that first-cohort TCR clusters tended to co-occur in them. Reports showed the classifier diagnosing cytomegalovirus status with high specificity and sensitivity.

Germline V gene data show CDR1 as KGHSH and CDR2 as LQKENI. V lost 5 bases to trimming and J lost 7 bases; unmatched junction nucleotides: 8. The CDR3 has 14 amino acids. Worth noting for this clone: Its target is not known.

Data came from immunoSEQ multiplex PCR; TCRdb stores just in-frame clones and leaves some out. Of about 200,000 clones listed, about 90% are singletons. The V gene is TRBV18, the J gene TRBJ2-7; 10 nucleotides agree with TRBD1. This clonotype was sampled from a woman between 18 and 29 years old in good health and CMV-seronegative. The specimen sequenced was PBMCs. The CDR3 sequence is CASSGTGDNREQYF. CDR3 nucleotide sequence: TGTGCCAGCTCAGGGACAGGGGACAACCGAGAGCAGTACTTC.